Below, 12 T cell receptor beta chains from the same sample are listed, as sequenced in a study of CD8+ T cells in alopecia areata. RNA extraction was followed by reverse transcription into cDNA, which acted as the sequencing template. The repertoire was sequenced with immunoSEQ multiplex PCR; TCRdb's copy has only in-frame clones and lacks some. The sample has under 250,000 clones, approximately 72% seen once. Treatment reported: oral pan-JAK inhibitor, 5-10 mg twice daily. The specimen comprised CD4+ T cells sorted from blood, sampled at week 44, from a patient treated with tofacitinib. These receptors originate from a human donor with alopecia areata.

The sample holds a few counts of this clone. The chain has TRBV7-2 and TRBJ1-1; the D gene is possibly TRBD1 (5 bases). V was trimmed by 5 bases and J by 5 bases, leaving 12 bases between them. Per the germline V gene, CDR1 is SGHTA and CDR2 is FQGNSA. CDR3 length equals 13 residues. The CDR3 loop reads CASSQTWGTEAFF. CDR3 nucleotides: TGTGCCAGCAGCCAAACGTGGGGGACTGAAGCTTTCTTT.

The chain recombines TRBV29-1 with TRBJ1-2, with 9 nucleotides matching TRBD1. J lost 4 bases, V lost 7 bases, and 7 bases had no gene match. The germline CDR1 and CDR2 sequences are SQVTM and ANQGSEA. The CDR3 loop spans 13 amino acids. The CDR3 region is CSAGQGSPYGYTF. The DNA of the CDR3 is TGCAGCGCCGGACAGGGGTCTCCCTATGGCTACACCTTC.

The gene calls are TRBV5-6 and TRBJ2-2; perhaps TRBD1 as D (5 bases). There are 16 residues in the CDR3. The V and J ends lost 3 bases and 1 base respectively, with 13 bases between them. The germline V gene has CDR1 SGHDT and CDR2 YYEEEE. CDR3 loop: CASSSLPTVNTGELFF. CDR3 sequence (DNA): TGTGCCAGCAGCTCACTACCGACAGTGAACACCGGGGAGCTGTTTTTT.

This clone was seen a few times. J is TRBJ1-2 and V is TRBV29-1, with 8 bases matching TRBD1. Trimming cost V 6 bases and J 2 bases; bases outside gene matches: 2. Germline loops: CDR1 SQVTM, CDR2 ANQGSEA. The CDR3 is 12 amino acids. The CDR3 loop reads CSVDRVNYGYTF. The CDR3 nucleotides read TGCAGCGTGGACAGGGTGAACTATGGCTACACCTTC.

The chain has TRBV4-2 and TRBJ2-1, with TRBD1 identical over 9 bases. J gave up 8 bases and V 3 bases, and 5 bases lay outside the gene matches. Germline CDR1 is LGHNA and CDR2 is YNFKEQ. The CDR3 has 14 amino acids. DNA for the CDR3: TGTGCCAGCAGCCAGATGGGACAGGGCGATGAGCAGTTCTTC. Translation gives CASSQMGQGDEQFF.

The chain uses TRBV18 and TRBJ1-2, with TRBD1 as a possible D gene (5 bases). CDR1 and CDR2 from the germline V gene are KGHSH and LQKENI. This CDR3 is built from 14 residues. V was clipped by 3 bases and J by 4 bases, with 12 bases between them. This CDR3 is CASSPSDNVYGYTF. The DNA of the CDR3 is TGTGCCAGCTCACCCTCGGACAATGTCTATGGCTACACCTTC.

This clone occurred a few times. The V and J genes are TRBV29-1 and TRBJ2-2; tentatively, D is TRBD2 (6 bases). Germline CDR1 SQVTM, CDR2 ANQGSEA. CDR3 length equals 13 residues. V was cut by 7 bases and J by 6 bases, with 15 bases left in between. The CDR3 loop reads CSAERGGAGELFF. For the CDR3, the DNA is TGCAGCGCTGAGCGTGGAGGGGCCGGGGAGCTGTTTTTT.

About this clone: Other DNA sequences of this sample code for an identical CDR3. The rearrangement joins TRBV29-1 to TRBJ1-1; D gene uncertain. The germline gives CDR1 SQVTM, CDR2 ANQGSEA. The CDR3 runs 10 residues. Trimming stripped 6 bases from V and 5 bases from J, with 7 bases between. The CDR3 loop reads CSVRETEAFF. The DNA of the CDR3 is TGCAGCGTACGGGAGACTGAAGCTTTCTTT.

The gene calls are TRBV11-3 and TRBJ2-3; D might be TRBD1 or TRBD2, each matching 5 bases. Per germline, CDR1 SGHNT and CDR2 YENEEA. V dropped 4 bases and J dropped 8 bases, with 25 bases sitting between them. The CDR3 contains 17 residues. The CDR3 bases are TGTGCCAGCAGCTACCGCCCGACCGGCCCAAATGGGGGTACGCAGTATTTT. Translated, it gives CASSYRPTGPNGGTQYF.

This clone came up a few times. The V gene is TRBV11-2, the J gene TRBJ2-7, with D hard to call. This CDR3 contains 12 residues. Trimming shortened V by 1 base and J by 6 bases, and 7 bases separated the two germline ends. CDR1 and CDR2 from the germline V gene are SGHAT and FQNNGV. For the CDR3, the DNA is TGTGCCAGCAGCTTAGGGCTGGGCGAGCAGTACTTC. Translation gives CASSLGLGEQYF. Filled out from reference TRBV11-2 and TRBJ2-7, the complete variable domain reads EAGVAQSPRYKIIEKRQSVAFWCNPISGHATLYWYQQILGQGPKLLIQFQNNGVVDDSQLPKDRFSAERLKGVDSTLKIQPAKLEDSAVYLCASSLGLGEQYFGPGTRLTVT.

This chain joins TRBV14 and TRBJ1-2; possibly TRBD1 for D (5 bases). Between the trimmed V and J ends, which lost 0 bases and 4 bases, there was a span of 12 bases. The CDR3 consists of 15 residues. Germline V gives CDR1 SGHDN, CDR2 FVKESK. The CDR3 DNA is TGTGCCAGCAGCCAAGATCTGGGACCGGGCTATGGCTACACCTTC. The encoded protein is CASSQDLGPGYGYTF.

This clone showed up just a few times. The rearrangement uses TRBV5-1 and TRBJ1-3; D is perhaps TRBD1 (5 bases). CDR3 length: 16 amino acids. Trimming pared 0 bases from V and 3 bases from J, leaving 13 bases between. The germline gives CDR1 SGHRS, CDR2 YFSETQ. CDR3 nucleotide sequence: TGCGCCAGCAGCTTGGATGTCAGCAGGGTTGGAAACACCATATATTTT. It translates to CASSLDVSRVGNTIYF.